This note documents a single T cell receptor beta chain sequence. This record belongs to a study of CD8 T cells in Susac syndrome. RNA was extracted with the RNeasy kit, and a quantity of about 0.45 to 1 ug was reverse transcribed using random hexamers. TCRdb re-called the immunoSEQ multiplex PCR reads with MiXCR, one entry per CDR3 protein. Among roughly 50,000 distinct CDR3 sequences listed, roughly 92% were seen once. The CDR3 is 14 residues long. V shed 8 bases and J shed 6 bases, with 14 bases lying between them. Germline V gives CDR1 MNHEY, CDR2 SMNVEV (reference sequence). The clonotype originates from a human donor in good health. The material sequenced was CD8+ T cells from PBMCs. The chain joins TRBV27 to TRBJ1-6; D perhaps matches TRBD1 (5 bases). The CDR3 DNA is TGTGCCAGCGGAGTTGGGGGGTCTAATTCACCCCTCCACTTT. This gives the protein CASGVGGSNSPLHF.